This paragraph reports one T cell receptor beta chain. The sample holds a few counts of this clonotype. Its target antigen remains unknown. The sample holds no much larger clone one base away, and base qualities are not on file. This record comes from a study of T cells after yellow fever vaccination (dated by TCRdb to the late 2010s). At the level of the whole study: The SMART-Seq v4 Ultra Low Input RNA kit was used to prepare libraries from fractions with low cell numbers. To track T-cell clones before and after primary and booster YFV17D yellow fever vaccination, bulk TCR alpha and beta repertoires were sequenced longitudinally. Blood samples were taken at several timepoints before and after primary and secondary immunization, and bulk PBMC replicates and cell subsets were isolated. Two healthy male donors made up the cohort, one aged 18 to 29 years and the other aged 30 to 40 years.

The treatment or condition tag for this specimen amounts to: live attenuated yellow fever vaccine strain. PBMCs were isolated from peripheral blood using a standard Ficoll-Paque protocol. CD4 and CD8 T-cell fractions were isolated with Dynabeads CD4 and CD8 positive selection kits. TriZol was used to extract RNA from bulk PBMCs, CD4 and CD8 fractions, and dextramer-positive and dextramer-negative fractions. TCR cDNA was synthesized by 5'RACE template switching, which introduced a universal primer site and unique molecular identifiers. Priming for cDNA synthesis came from both the TCR alpha and TCR beta constant segments. Libraries were amplified in two PCR steps, with sample barcodes and sequencing adapters added in the second step. Sequencing of libraries was done on Illumina HiSeq 2500 (2x100 bp) or NovaSeq (2x150 bp). As for the original processing: MIGEC handled demultiplexing of reads and collapsing into UMI consensus sequences, while MiXCR performed V(D)J alignment. Vaccine-responding clonotypes were identified with edgeR using replicate PBMC samples, with FDR below 0.01 and a log2 fold change above 5 up to day 15 being required. CD4 or CD8 identity was assigned to each bulk clonotype according to whether the clonotype was present at higher abundance in the sequenced CD4 repertoire or the sequenced CD8 repertoire. TCRdb ran its own pipeline on the public reads, namely fastp trimming at Q25 and MiXCR clone calling, and kept in-frame beta chains. Rows merge per CDR3 protein into single entries with the most common DNA and genes. These V and J calls derive from TCRdb rather than the authors' analysis. Counted in this sample were tens of thousands of distinct CDR3 sequences; under 8% of them appeared once. The ten most abundant clones make up 35% to 40% of the sample.

Study-wide conclusions, independent of this receptor: Because abundant contaminating clonotypes from the bulk population could be contained in FACS-sorted repertoires, computational filtering was required. Only a couple of donors were included in the study, so the extent to which the findings can be generalized is limited. Compared with the primary T-cell response, the secondary T-cell response was weaker but faster, peaking on day 5 rather than day 15. Most clones expanded after primary vaccination were re-detected after the booster (around 96% of CD4 and more than 70% of CD8), suggesting broad memory maintenance. A small share of clonotypes was detected in both CD4 and CD8 compartments, with the overlap likely arising from convergent recombination.

Trimming costs V 5 bases and J 8 bases, and their ends lie 12 bases apart. As encoded in the germline V gene, CDR1 is SGHTA while CDR2 is FQGNSA. The CDR3 covers 12 residues, taking in both the cysteine and the phenylalanine. Only CDR3 DNA is held: 36 bases, read in frame from base 1. The sample in question was CD8+ T cells sorted from PBMCs, obtained about 49 days after the first yellow fever vaccination. This sequence was found in a man younger than 30 who received the YFV17D yellow fever vaccine. This chain joins TRBV7-2 to TRBJ1-1; no D gene call is confident. The nucleotides read TGTGCCAGCAGCCTTCGGGCGGGCGAAGCTTTCTTT. This sequence encodes CASSLRAGEAFF.